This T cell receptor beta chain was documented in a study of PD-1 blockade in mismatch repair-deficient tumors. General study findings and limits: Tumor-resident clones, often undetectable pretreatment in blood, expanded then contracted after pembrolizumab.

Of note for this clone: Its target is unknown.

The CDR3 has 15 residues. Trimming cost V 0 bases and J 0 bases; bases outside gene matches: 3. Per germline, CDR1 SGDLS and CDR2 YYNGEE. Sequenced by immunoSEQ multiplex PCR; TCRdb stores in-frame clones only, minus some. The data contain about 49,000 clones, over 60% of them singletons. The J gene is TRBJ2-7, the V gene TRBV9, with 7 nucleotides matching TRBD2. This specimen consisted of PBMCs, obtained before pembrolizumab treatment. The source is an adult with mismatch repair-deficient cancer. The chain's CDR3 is CASSVGSGLSYEQYF. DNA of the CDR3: TGTGCCAGCAGCGTAGGTAGCGGGCTCTCCTACGAGCAGTACTTC.